The entry that follows covers one T cell receptor (beta chain) sequence. This sample was taken from a study of control samples from healthy donors and cancer patients. Method: immunoSEQ multiplex PCR; TCRdb's copy keeps in-frame clones and lacks some. Among approximately 150,000 clones listed, over 95% were seen once. This CDR3 has 13 residues. Trimming left V 4 bases short and J 5 bases short, with 8 bases between. Germline lookup yields CDR1 MDHEN and CDR2 SYDVKM. The sample consisted of blood. The TCR was taken from a woman aged 25 to 45 in good health. The chain uses TRBV28 and TRBJ1-4; D possibly corresponds to TRBD1 (6 bases). CDR3 in DNA: TGTGCCAGCAGTTATGACAGGAATGAAAAACTGTTTTTT. This gives the protein CASSYDRNEKLFF.